Sequencing of this T cell receptor (beta chain) was carried out in a study of long-term antiretroviral therapy in people with HIV. Survey-level immunoSEQ v3.0 assays were run. Assay: immunoSEQ multiplex PCR; the TCRdb copy retains only in-frame clones and omits some. Counted here are just under 35,000 clones, 70% to 90% occurring once; the ten biggest clones make up roughly 5%. The germline V gene has CDR1 MNHEY and CDR2 SVGAGI. The CDR3 consists of 15 residues. Trimming cost V 6 bases and J 2 bases; bases outside gene matches: 7. On this clone itself: No antigen is known for it.

Before they underwent DNA extraction, samples held about 1-11 million cryopreserved PBMC. Study-wide results and limits: The repertoire was dominated at all time points by clones expanded before ART. HIV repertoire CDR3 lengths ranged less widely than those of controls.

The receptor comes from a woman in her 30s with HIV. Specimen: unsorted PBMCs, collected approximately 2.7 years before starting antiretroviral therapy. This sequence joins TRBV6-5 and TRBJ2-5; 9 bases align to TRBD1. DNA for the CDR3: TGTGCCAGCAGACACAACAGGGGGCATCAAGAGACCCAGTACTTC. The encoded protein is CASRHNRGHQETQYF.